Shown below are 10 T cell receptor beta chains from a single sample sequenced in a study of T cell responses to AZD1222 COVID-19 vaccine. Clones were sequenced by immunoSEQ multiplex PCR, and TCRdb holds only the in-frame ones, with some missing. The table includes about 120,000 clones, 85% to 95% detected once. The material sequenced was peripheral blood, taken on day 0 of AZD1222 vaccination. The source is an adult in good health.

The chain carries TRBV7-9 and TRBJ2-7, with TRBD2 as a possible D gene (5 bases). CDR1 and CDR2 (germline): SEHNR, FQNEAQ (reference sequence). This CDR3 has 14 residues. V was trimmed by 2 bases and J by 1 base, leaving 9 bases between them. The CDR3: CASSLSTGSYEQYF. CDR3 DNA: TGTGCCAGCAGCTTAAGTACGGGATCCTACGAGCAGTACTTC.

V and J are TRBV27 and TRBJ1-4; no firm D call. Germline V CDR1 and CDR2: MNHEY, SMNVEV (reference sequence). The CDR3 is made up of 11 amino acids. V lost 3 bases and J 7 bases, leaving 3 bases between the germline ends. CDR3 sequence (DNA): TGTGCCAGCAGTTTTGGTGAAAAACTGTTTTTT. Translated, it gives CASSFGEKLFF. Full variable domain (rest looked up from reference TRBV27 and TRBJ1-4): EAQVTQNPRYLITVTGKKLTVTCSQNMNHEYMSWYRQDPGLGLRQIYYSMNVEVTDKGDVPEGYKVSRKEKRNFPLILESPSPNQTSLYFCASSFGEKLFFGSGTQLSVL.

The V gene is TRBV28, the J gene TRBJ1-1; D ambiguous. Trimming cost V 4 bases and J 5 bases, with 5 bases left between them. The CDR3 spans 11 residues. Per germline, CDR1 MDHEN and CDR2 SYDVKM. The CDR3 DNA follows: TGTGCCAGCAGTTCAGTTACTGAAGCTTTCTTT. The encoded protein is CASSSVTEAFF.

This chain links TRBV9 with TRBJ1-1, with 7 nucleotides matching TRBD1. The germline gives CDR1 SGDLS, CDR2 YYNGEE. The CDR3 consists of 13 residues. The V and J ends lost 1 base and 4 bases, in that order; junction bases with no gene match: 1. The CDR3 region is CASSVTGATEAFF. CDR3 DNA: TGTGCCAGCAGCGTAACAGGGGCCACTGAAGCTTTCTTT.

The CDR3 nucleotides are TGTGCCAGCAGTCCCTACCGACTAGCGGGAGGGTCCACAGATACGCAGTATTTT. This codes for CASSPYRLAGGSTDTQYF. The gene calls are TRBV27 and TRBJ2-3; 14 nucleotides agree with TRBD2. The CDR3 is made up of 18 amino acids. Germline V gives CDR1 MNHEY, CDR2 SMNVEV (reference sequence). The J segment lost 2 bases and the V segment lost 5 bases, leaving 9 bases of the junction unmatched.

CDR3 in DNA: TGTGCCAGCAGCCACTTGGAGGCAGTCGAGGGAGTAGATACGCAGTATTTT. This gives the protein CASSHLEAVEGVDTQYF. This chain connects TRBV3-1 (or the pseudogene TRBV3-2) to TRBJ2-3; D perhaps matches TRBD2 (5 bases). V lost 3 bases and J 5 bases, leaving 21 bases between the germline ends. Germline V gene data show CDR1 as LGHDT and CDR2 as YNNKEL (reference sequence). The CDR3 is made up of 17 amino acids.

The rearrangement links TRBV2 to TRBJ1-2; no clear D gene. V was pared by 1 base and J by 7 bases, with 10 bases between. The CDR3 loop spans 13 amino acids. Looked up from germline, CDR1 is SNHLY and CDR2 is FYNNEI. Written as DNA, the CDR3 is TGTGCCAGCAGTGAAGACAGCTCAAGTGGCTACACCTTC. Translation: CASSEDSSSGYTF.

CDR3 sequence: CASSYENRGYTF. The CDR3 coding sequence is TGTGCCAGCAGCTACGAAAACAGGGGCTACACCTTC. The chain is built from TRBV11-1 and TRBJ1-2; possible D gene TRBD1, 5 bases. The CDR3 is 12 residues long. V was pared by 4 bases and J by 8 bases, with 11 bases between. CDR1 and CDR2 (germline): SGHAT, FQDESV (reference sequence).

This clone showed up just once. The rearrangement joins TRBV4-1 to TRBJ2-3; 8 bases are a match to TRBD2. Trimming took 1 base from V and 3 from J; bases not matched to a gene: 3. This CDR3 comprises 15 residues. Germline V gives CDR1 MGHRA, CDR2 YSYEKL. CDR3 sequence (DNA): TGCGCCAGCAGCCAAGTACAGCGGGAGACAGATACGCAGTATTTT. Amino acid sequence: CASSQVQRETDTQYF.

The V call is TRBV12-3 or TRBV12-4, the J call TRBJ2-1; maybe TRBD2 (6 bases). V dropped 3 bases and J dropped 8 bases, with 11 bases sitting between them. This CDR3 has 13 residues. The CDR3 spells CASSFATRYEQFF. CDR3 DNA: TGTGCCAGCAGTTTCGCGACTAGGTATGAGCAGTTCTTC.